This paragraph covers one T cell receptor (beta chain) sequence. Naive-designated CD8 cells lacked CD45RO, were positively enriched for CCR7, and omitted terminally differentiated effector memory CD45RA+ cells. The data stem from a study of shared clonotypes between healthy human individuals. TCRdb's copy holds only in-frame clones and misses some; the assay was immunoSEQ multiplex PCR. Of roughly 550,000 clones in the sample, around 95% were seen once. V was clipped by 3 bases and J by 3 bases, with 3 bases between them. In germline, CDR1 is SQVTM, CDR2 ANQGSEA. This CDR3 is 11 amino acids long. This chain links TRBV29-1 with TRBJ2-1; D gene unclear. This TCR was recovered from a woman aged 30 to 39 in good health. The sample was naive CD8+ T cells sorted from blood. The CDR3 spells CSVENYNEQFF. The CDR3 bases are TGCAGCGTTGAGAACTACAATGAGCAGTTCTTC.